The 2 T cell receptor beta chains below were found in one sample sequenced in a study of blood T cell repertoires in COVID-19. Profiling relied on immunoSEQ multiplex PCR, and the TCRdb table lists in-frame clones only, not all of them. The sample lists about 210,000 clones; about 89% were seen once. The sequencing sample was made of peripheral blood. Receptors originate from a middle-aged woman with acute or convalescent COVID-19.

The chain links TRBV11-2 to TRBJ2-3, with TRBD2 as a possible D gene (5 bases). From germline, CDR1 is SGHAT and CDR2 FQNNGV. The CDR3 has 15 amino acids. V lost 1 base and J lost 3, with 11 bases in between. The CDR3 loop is CASSLGSGITDTQYF. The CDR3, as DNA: TGTGCCAGCAGCTTAGGAAGCGGTATTACAGATACGCAGTATTTT. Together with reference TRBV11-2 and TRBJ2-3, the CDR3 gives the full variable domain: EAGVAQSPRYKIIEKRQSVAFWCNPISGHATLYWYQQILGQGPKLLIQFQNNGVVDDSQLPKDRFSAERLKGVDSTLKIQPAKLEDSAVYLCASSLGSGITDTQYFGPGTRLTVL.

The CDR3 DNA sequence: TGCGCCAGCAGCGTCACTCCGTCCTACAATGAGCAGTTCTTC. Its translation: CASSVTPSYNEQFF. The chain uses TRBV5-1 and TRBJ2-1; D is ambiguous. Trimming removed 4 bases from V and 1 base from J, with 9 bases in between. Germline loops: CDR1 SGHRS, CDR2 YFSETQ. The CDR3 loop spans 14 amino acids.